This record looks at one TCR beta chain sequence and its context. Its antigen is currently not known. A clone one base away is much larger, so this may be a read error. Since no conserved phenylalanine or tryptophan closes the CDR3, a read error is the likely cause. The CDR3 is 12 amino acids long, termini counted. The retained sequence is limited to the CDR3, 36 bases, with the frame set at the first base. From a lookup of the germline V gene (reference sequence), CDR1 and CDR2 are DFQATT and SNEGSKA. Compared with germline, V lacks 8 bases and J lacks 5 bases; bases without a gene match: 6. The sample belongs to a study of T cells in Graves' hyperthyroidism and ophthalmopathy (dated by TCRdb to about 2019). Context from the whole study: Peripheral blood was collected at initial diagnosis, before any treatment. The paper describes TCR Vbeta CDR3 sequencing of 130 to 150 peripheral blood samples, made up of roughly 45 ophthalmopathy patients, approximately 76 hyperthyroidism patients and 17 progressor patients. For training and testing, the approximately 92 patients in the discovery cohort were randomly divided in a 7:3 ratio. An independent validation cohort of fewer than 20 hyperthyroidism patients and some 15 patients who later progressed to ophthalmopathy tested prospective prediction of ophthalmopathy. Thyroid tissue and blood T-cell repertoires from six Graves' hyperthyroidism patients were also compared in the study. After blood sampling, hyperthyroidism patients were treated with methimazole at a starting dose of 30 mg daily, and ophthalmopathy patients were treated with high-dose intravenous methylprednisolone. A discovery cohort of about 96 patients, about 43 with Graves' ophthalmopathy and 55 to 65 with stable Graves' hyperthyroidism, was used to find distinguishing TCR V-J signatures. Results the study describes overall, beyond this receptor: A model built on a 13 V-J signature distinguished ophthalmopathy from stable hyperthyroidism, reaching about 88% sensitivity and around 81% specificity in cross-validation and 80%/75% in testing. In validation, progression to ophthalmopathy was predicted by the model with almost 71% sensitivity and roughly 72% specificity, a median of about 6 months before onset. Blood samples also contained most of the expanded thyroid clonotypes (frequency above 0.001), which suggests that blood repertoires may reflect thyroid immune responses. No statistical method was used to set the sample size in advance, and investigators knew the group allocation.

A patient counted as having stable Graves' hyperthyroidism if no progression to ophthalmopathy occurred over 18 months of follow-up. The hyperthyroidism patients were between 18 and 65 years old and newly diagnosed, with a disease duration of less than 2 months. Exclusion was applied to patients with uncontrolled infections, other autoimmune diseases, pregnancy or lactation. Diagnoses relied on clinical symptoms, serum thyroxine and TRAb, thyroid ultrasound and orbital computed tomography. PBMCs were isolated from around 10 ml of fresh peripheral blood by Ficoll-Paque density gradient centrifugation. Total RNA was extracted using Trizol reagent, and RNA quality was assessed on an Agilent 2100 Bioanalyzer. Amplification of TCR beta CDR3 regions was carried out from RNA transcripts. A first-round RT-PCR of the TCR CDR3 used the HTBI primer set with the Qiagen OneStep RT-PCR kit. Libraries were constructed in a second round of multiplex PCR, after which size selection and purification were performed. The libraries were sequenced on an Illumina HiSeq2000 using paired-end 100 bp reads. The paper's processing steps were these. Raw data were processed with SOAPnuke, discarding reads with adapters, uncalled bases, mean Phred below 15, or no exact constant-primer or identifier match. High-quality paired reads were merged using COPE v1.2.5, and each unique nucleotide sequence was defined as a clonotype. MiTCR v1.1 was used to align clonotypes to the IMGT TRBV, TRBD and TRBJ reference segments. Analysis was restricted to V-J combinations with a frequency above 0.0001, which covered just over 98% of repertoires. The TCS score was defined as F50 (clonal expansion) divided by E x V (chaos), with BLOSUM62-based TCRdist calculated between CDR3 peptides within each V-J. Welch's t-statistics and random forest reduced some 510 V-J features to roughly 13, which were used in a naive Bayes classifier (R e1071). The Morisita-Horn index was used to measure how similar the thyroid and blood repertoires were. The public reads were reprocessed in TCRdb via fastp at Q25 and MiXCR, keeping in-frame beta chains. CDR3 protein duplicates are merged, each entry listing the most common genes and DNA. Here the V and J calls rest on TCRdb's processing, not on the authors' analysis. The sample table lists about 680,000 distinct CDR3 sequences, about a third of them with a count of one. The ten largest clones take up around 30% of the sample.

This sequence uses TRBV20-1 and TRBJ1-1; 9 of the junction bases match TRBD1. The sequencing sample was made of blood. The receptor was isolated from a woman aged 40 to 55 with Graves' hyperthyroidism. DNA sequence: TGCAGTCCAAACAGGGGGCTGACTGAAGCTTTCTCT. This yields the protein CSPNRGLTEAFS.